This is a list of T cell receptor beta chains from one sample in a study of blood T cells in healthy people across ages. TCRdb reprocessed the 5' RACE reads via MiXCR and lists one record per CDR3 protein. The table lists around 650,000 distinct CDR3 sequences, about 34% of them singletons, with approximately 15% in the top ten. The material sequenced was blood. The receptors stem from a woman at least 80 years old in good health. Each CDR3 is given with its conserved first and last residue. Each record gives: V gene, J gene, clone size, D gene, CDR3 protein, CDR3 DNA. D genes are given only for firm matches. Not all rows give a size; the values are once, few, many and, for expanded clones, a class.

V gene: TRBV20-1; J gene: TRBJ1-5; clone size: many; D gene: NA; CDR3 protein: CSARFHTGTNQPQHF; CDR3 DNA: TGCAGTGCTAGGTTTCACACAGGGACGAATCAGCCCCAGCATTTT
V gene: TRBV20-1; J gene: TRBJ2-5; clone size: many; D gene: TRBD2; CDR3 protein: CSATTSGGQETQYF; CDR3 DNA: TGCAGTGCTACAACTAGCGGGGGGCAAGAGACCCAGTACTTC
V gene: TRBV7-2; J gene: TRBJ1-4; clone size: many; D gene: NA; CDR3 protein: CASSPGATTNEKLFF; CDR3 DNA: TGTGCCAGCAGCCCCGGGGCGACAACTAATGAAAAACTGTTTTTT
V gene: TRBV5-5; J gene: TRBJ2-1; clone size: NA; D gene: NA; CDR3 protein: CASNGGALANEQFF; CDR3 DNA: TGCGCCAGCAACGGGGGCGCGCTCGCAAATGAGCAGTTCTTC
V gene: TRBV20-1; J gene: TRBJ1-1; clone size: NA; D gene: NA; CDR3 protein: CSARSNWNMNTEAFF; CDR3 DNA: TGCAGTGCTAGATCCAATTGGAACATGAACACTGAAGCTTTCTTT
V gene: TRBV6-1; J gene: TRBJ2-4; clone size: NA; D gene: TRBD1; CDR3 protein: CASSEEWGRGQGPKNIQYF; CDR3 DNA: TGTGCCAGCAGTGAGGAGTGGGGGAGAGGACAGGGTCCCAAAAACATTCAGTACTTC
V gene: TRBV20-1; J gene: TRBJ2-3; clone size: many; D gene: TRBD2; CDR3 protein: CSARGLAGVTDTQYF; CDR3 DNA: TGCAGTGCTAGAGGGCTAGCGGGGGTCACAGATACGCAGTATTTT
V gene: TRBV5-1; J gene: TRBJ2-7; clone size: many; D gene: TRBD2; CDR3 protein: CASSSGAYYEQYF; CDR3 DNA: TGCGCCAGCAGCAGCGGGGCTTACTACGAGCAGTACTTC
V gene: TRBV6-5; J gene: TRBJ1-1; clone size: NA; D gene: NA; CDR3 protein: CASSSIFMNTEAFF; CDR3 DNA: TGTGCCAGCTCCTCAATATTCATGAACACTGAAGCTTTCTTT
V gene: TRBV20-1; J gene: TRBJ1-1; clone size: NA; D gene: TRBD1; CDR3 protein: CSATFDRDTEAFF; CDR3 DNA: TGCAGTGCCACCTTTGACAGGGACACTGAAGCTTTCTTT
V gene: TRBV2; J gene: TRBJ2-3; clone size: NA; D gene: NA; CDR3 protein: CASSERYTQYF; CDR3 DNA: TGTGCCAGCAGTGAACGGTATACGCAGTATTTT
V gene: TRBV7-2; J gene: TRBJ2-1; clone size: NA; D gene: TRBD1; CDR3 protein: CASSYRDSYNEQFF; CDR3 DNA: TGTGCCAGCAGCTACCGGGACAGTTACAATGAGCAGTTCTTC
V gene: TRBV7-3; J gene: TRBJ2-3; clone size: many; D gene: NA; CDR3 protein: CASGDPGTDTQYF; CDR3 DNA: TGTGCCAGCGGGGACCCCGGGACAGATACGCAGTATTTT
V gene: TRBV29-1; J gene: TRBJ2-7; clone size: NA; D gene: TRBD1; CDR3 protein: CSVAPPGQGTYEQYF; CDR3 DNA: TGCAGCGTGGCCCCGCCGGGACAGGGCACCTACGAGCAGTACTTC
V gene: TRBV5-5; J gene: TRBJ1-1; clone size: many; D gene: NA; CDR3 protein: CASSPSEGNTEAFF; CDR3 DNA: TGTGCCAGCTCACCCTCTGAGGGAAACACTGAAGCTTTCTTT
V gene: TRBV7-9; J gene: TRBJ1-5; clone size: many; D gene: NA; CDR3 protein: CASSLGGRTGPNQPQHF; CDR3 DNA: TGTGCCAGCAGCTTAGGGGGAAGAACGGGCCCTAATCAGCCCCAGCATTTT
V gene: TRBV15; J gene: TRBJ1-5; clone size: many; D gene: NA; CDR3 protein: CATSRQTGSGNQPQHF; CDR3 DNA: TGTGCCACCAGCAGACAAACAGGGAGCGGCAATCAGCCCCAGCATTTT
V gene: TRBV5-1; J gene: TRBJ2-3; clone size: many; D gene: TRBD2; CDR3 protein: CASSLGGGLTDTQYF; CDR3 DNA: TGCGCCAGCAGCCTGGGGGGGGGACTCACAGATACGCAGTATTTT
V gene: TRBV6-5; J gene: TRBJ2-5; clone size: many; D gene: TRBD1; CDR3 protein: CASRGTGIQETQYF; CDR3 DNA: TGTGCCAGCAGGGGGACAGGGATCCAAGAGACCCAGTACTTC
V gene: TRBV6-1; J gene: TRBJ2-1; clone size: NA; D gene: TRBD2; CDR3 protein: CTSAPSGAYNEQFF; CDR3 DNA: TGTACCAGCGCCCCTAGCGGGGCCTACAATGAGCAGTTCTTC
V gene: TRBV7-2; J gene: TRBJ2-3; clone size: NA; D gene: NA; CDR3 protein: CASSATSTDTQYF; CDR3 DNA: TGTGCCAGCAGTGCCACTAGCACAGATACGCAGTATTTT
V gene: TRBV30; J gene: TRBJ2-3; clone size: many; D gene: NA; CDR3 protein: CAWSGADTQYF; CDR3 DNA: TGTGCCTGGAGTGGCGCAGATACGCAGTATTTT
V gene: TRBV12-3/TRBV12-4; J gene: TRBJ2-3; clone size: many; D gene: TRBD1; CDR3 protein: CASNHLTGGADTQYF; CDR3 DNA: TGTGCCAGCAACCACCTGACAGGGGGAGCAGATACGCAGTATTTT
V gene: TRBV6-5; J gene: TRBJ2-1; clone size: NA; D gene: TRBD1; CDR3 protein: CAGSRQGSSYNEQFF; CDR3 DNA: TGTGCCGGCAGCAGACAGGGGAGCTCCTACAATGAGCAGTTCTTC
V gene: TRBV20-1; J gene: TRBJ2-6; clone size: many; D gene: NA; CDR3 protein: CSAKGRSPSGANVLTF; CDR3 DNA: TGCAGTGCCAAGGGAAGGAGCCCCTCTGGGGCCAACGTCCTGACTTTC
V gene: TRBV7-9; J gene: TRBJ2-7; clone size: NA; D gene: TRBD2; CDR3 protein: CASSRSGGAVYNEQYF; CDR3 DNA: TGTGCCAGCAGCAGAAGCGGGGGGGCCGTCTACAATGAGCAGTACTTC
V gene: TRBV18; J gene: TRBJ2-4; clone size: NA; D gene: NA; CDR3 protein: CASSPSGPSKGLAKNIQYF; CDR3 DNA: TGTGCCAGCTCACCATCGGGGCCCTCGAAGGGATTAGCCAAAAACATTCAGTACTTC
V gene: TRBV7-2; J gene: TRBJ2-5; clone size: many; D gene: TRBD2; CDR3 protein: CASSSLLAGGKETQYF; CDR3 DNA: TGTGCCAGCAGCTCGCTTCTAGCGGGGGGAAAAGAGACCCAGTACTTC